This TCR beta chain is from a study of T cell changes during pregnancy in multiple sclerosis. This clone came up once. Trimming cost V 6 bases and J 7 bases; bases outside gene matches: 5. Germline lookup yields CDR1 LNHDA and CDR2 SQIVND (reference sequence). The CDR3 contains 13 residues. Clones were sequenced by immunoSEQ multiplex PCR, and TCRdb holds only the in-frame ones, with some missing. Here the sample spans about 60,000 clones, about 91% being singletons. The chain links TRBV19 to TRBJ1-4; 7 nucleotides align to TRBD1. The sequence came from a female donor with multiple sclerosis, enrolled in a pregnancy study. This specimen consisted of CD4+ T cells from peripheral blood mononuclear cells, obtained in the first trimester of pregnancy. This chain's CDR3 is CASRGGIVEKLFF. DNA for the CDR3: TGTGCCAGTAGAGGGGGCATTGTTGAAAAACTGTTTTTT.